The 29 T cell receptor beta chains below were found in one sample sequenced in a study of early T cells in non-severe SARS-CoV-2 infection (dated by TCRdb to the early 2020s). The library was prepared using 5' RACE. Reads for this sample came from a NextSeq 500. TCRdb reran the public reads through fastp at Q25 and MiXCR, keeping productive beta chains. Every CDR3 protein is listed once, alongside the most common genes and DNA of its rows. For this sample the table gives 35,000 to 40,000 distinct CDR3 sequences, of which approximately 9.9% were detected only once. The ten largest clones add up to more than 10% of the sample. The sample taken for sequencing was whole blood. Receptors were obtained from an adult who was a healthcare worker with PCR-confirmed SARS-CoV-2 infection or an uninfected control (not recorded which).

A few counts support this clonotype. This chain joins TRBV18 and TRBJ1-4; D is perhaps TRBD1 (6 bases). Germline lookup yields CDR1 KGHSH and CDR2 LQKENI. This CDR3 is built from 14 residues. Trimming took off 3 bases at V and 5 bases at J, with 10 bases between the two ends. The CDR3 region has the DNA TGTGCCAGCTCACCTACAGGGAAGAATGAAAAACTGTTTTTT. Amino acids: CASSPTGKNEKLFF.

The chain joins TRBV29-1 to TRBJ2-1; D tentatively fits TRBD1 or TRBD2 (6 bases each). V was cut by 4 bases and J by 7 bases, with 11 bases left in between. The CDR3 is made up of 12 amino acids. Per the germline V gene, CDR1 is SQVTM and CDR2 is ANQGSEA. The CDR3 spells CSVGLGGNEQFF. In DNA, the CDR3 is TGCAGCGTTGGCCTAGGGGGGAATGAGCAGTTCTTC.

This clonotype was seen a handful of times. The rearrangement uses TRBV20-1 and TRBJ2-3; weak D call: TRBD2 (5 bases). The CDR3 spans 13 residues. V lost 4 bases to trimming and J lost 5 bases, with 13 bases between them. The V gene's germline CDR1 is DFQATT and CDR2 SNEGSKA (reference sequence). The CDR3 region has the DNA TGCAGTGCTACCGGGGTGGGGAGAGATACGCAGTATTTT. This translates into CSATGVGRDTQYF.

This clonotype was recorded many times. V is TRBV29-1 and J is TRBJ1-1; unclear D gene. CDR3 size: 11 residues. The V and J ends lost 7 bases and 2 bases respectively, with 8 bases between them. CDR1 SQVTM and CDR2 ANQGSEA come from the germline V gene. This CDR3 is CSAESNTEAFF. CDR3 nucleotides: TGCAGCGCGGAGTCCAACACTGAAGCTTTCTTT.

The rearrangement uses TRBV10-2 and TRBJ2-7, with D uncertain. The V gene lost 10 bases and the J gene lost 1 base, with 17 bases spanning the gap. The CDR3 covers 14 residues. Germline CDR1 is WSHSY and CDR2 is SAAADI. This chain's CDR3 is CATARTAGSYEQYF. The CDR3 coding sequence is TGCGCCACCGCTCGGACGGCTGGATCCTACGAGCAGTACTTC.

This clonotype was recorded at least ten times. V gene TRBV20-1 combines with J gene TRBJ1-2; TRBD1 might be the D (6 bases). The germline V and J ends were trimmed by 4 bases and 2 bases, with 14 bases remaining between them. Germline-derived CDR1 and CDR2 are DFQATT and SNEGSKA (reference sequence). The CDR3 is 14 amino acids. The CDR3 loop reads CSATVGGANYGYTF. The CDR3 DNA follows: TGCAGTGCTACCGTAGGGGGGGCCAACTATGGCTACACCTTC.

V is TRBV29-1 and J is TRBJ2-2; 7 bases are a match to TRBD1. The junction had 3 bases not matched to a gene; V was cut back by 4 bases and J by 1 base. The germline gives CDR1 SQVTM, CDR2 ANQGSEA. The CDR3 length is 14 residues. The CDR3 region is CSVAGTVNTGELFF. CDR3 DNA sequence: TGCAGCGTTGCGGGGACAGTGAACACCGGGGAGCTGTTTTTT.

This clonotype appeared a few times. This sequence joins TRBV6-5 and TRBJ2-1; 8 bases match TRBD2. After removal of 2 bases from V and 7 bases from J, the junction contained 7 bases not matched to a gene. This CDR3 is built from 15 residues. CDR1 MNHEY and CDR2 SVGAGI come from the germline V gene. The CDR3 DNA is TGTGCCAGCAGTTACCTGATGGGACTAGAGAATGAGCAGTTCTTC. Translated, it gives CASSYLMGLENEQFF.

This clonotype was counted many times. The chain joins TRBV7-2 to TRBJ2-7; TRBD1 or TRBD2 may be the D gene (5 bases each). This CDR3 spans 14 amino acids. Trimming pared 5 bases from V and 3 bases from J, leaving 14 bases between. The germline gives CDR1 SGHTA, CDR2 FQGNSA. CDR3 sequence: CASSPGTVNYEQYF. The CDR3 nucleotides are TGTGCCAGCAGCCCTGGGACGGTGAACTACGAGCAGTACTTC. Looking up the rest from reference TRBV7-2 and TRBJ2-7 gives the full variable domain: GAGVSQSPSNKVTEKGKDVELRCDPISGHTALYWYRQSLGQGLEFLIYFQGNSAPDKSGLPSDRFSAERTGGSVSTLTIQRTQQEDSAVYLCASSPGTVNYEQYFGPGTRLTVT.

Only a few counts were recorded for this clonotype. The chain recombines TRBV2 with TRBJ1-5; D is perhaps TRBD1 (5 bases). The CDR3 length is 15 residues. Germline V lookup: CDR1 SNHLY, CDR2 FYNNEI. Trimming removed 6 bases from V and 2 bases from J, with 14 bases in between. CDR3 DNA: TGTGCCAGCAGCGGACACTTTCGGGGCAATCAGCCCCAGCATTTT. It yields the protein CASSGHFRGNQPQHF. Combining the CDR3 with reference TRBV2 and TRBJ1-5 gives the whole variable domain EPEVTQTPSHQVTQMGQEVILRCVPISNHLYFYWYRQILGQKVEFLVSFYNNEISEKSEIFDDQFSVERPDGSNFTLKIRSTKLEDSAMYFCASSGHFRGNQPQHFGDGTRLSIL.

The sample holds many counts of this clonotype. This chain uses TRBV9 with TRBJ2-7; no clear D gene. CDR1 SGDLS and CDR2 YYNGEE come from the germline V gene. The CDR3 length is 13 residues. Trimming left V 4 bases short and J 3 bases short, with 11 bases between. CDR3 sequence reads: CASSFRTGYEQYF. The CDR3 nucleotides read TGTGCCAGCAGCTTCAGGACGGGCTACGAGCAGTACTTC.

The rearrangement uses TRBV20-1 and TRBJ2-1; TRBD1 might be the D (6 bases). V was cut by 3 bases and J by 5 bases, with 14 bases left in between. There are 14 residues in the CDR3. The germline V gene has CDR1 DFQATT and CDR2 SNEGSKA (reference sequence). The CDR3 spells CSARTGAFDNEQFF. CDR3 sequence (DNA): TGCAGTGCTAGGACAGGCGCCTTCGACAATGAGCAGTTCTTC.

This clonotype has at least ten counts. V and J are TRBV29-1 and TRBJ1-2; D remains ambiguous. Trimming took off 5 bases at V and 7 bases at J, with 20 bases between the two ends. The CDR3 is 14 residues long. CDR1 and CDR2 from the germline V gene are SQVTM and ANQGSEA. Here the CDR3 reads CSVHGHWPGGGYTF. The CDR3 coding sequence is TGCAGCGTTCACGGCCACTGGCCGGGTGGTGGCTACACCTTC.

V usage is TRBV28 and J usage is TRBJ2-5; 11 nucleotides match TRBD2. The germline gives CDR1 MDHEN, CDR2 SYDVKM. The CDR3 consists of 18 residues. The J segment lost 4 bases and the V segment lost 4 bases, leaving 14 bases of the junction unmatched. The CDR3 nucleotides read TGTGCCAGCAGTTCTCTTAGCGGGGGGGCTTTTGCGGGAGAGACCCAGTACTTC. This codes for CASSSLSGGAFAGETQYF.

This clonotype was recorded at least ten times. The V and J genes are TRBV18 and TRBJ1-2; no definite D call. The ends were cut back, 3 bases at V and 7 bases at J, with 12 bases in the middle. The CDR3 consists of 13 residues. Germline V lookup: CDR1 KGHSH, CDR2 LQKENI. CDR3 residues: CASSPDGVLGYTF. The CDR3 region has the DNA TGTGCCAGCTCACCGGACGGGGTCCTTGGCTACACCTTC. Using reference TRBV18 and TRBJ1-2 for the parts outside the CDR3, the full variable domain is NAGVMQNPRHLVRRRGQEARLRCSPMKGHSHVYWYRQLPEEGLKFMVYLQKENIIDESGMPKERFSAEFPKEGPSILRIQQVVRGDSAAYFCASSPDGVLGYTFGSGTRLTVV.

This clonotype has ten or more counts. This chain uses TRBV12-3 or TRBV12-4 with TRBJ2-7; tentatively, D is TRBD2 (6 bases). The germline V and J ends were trimmed by 6 bases and 3 bases, with 15 bases remaining between them. CDR3 size: 14 residues. The CDR3 nucleotides are TGTGCCAGCAGCGGAGCACGGGGGAACTACGAGCAGTACTTC. It yields the protein CASSGARGNYEQYF.

This clonotype has a count of ten or more. The rearrangement uses TRBV28 and TRBJ2-7, with 7 bases identical to TRBD2. Germline assignment: CDR1 MDHEN and CDR2 SYDVKM. V was pared by 6 bases and J by 4 bases, with 6 bases of the junction left unmatched. The CDR3 loop spans 13 amino acids. Written as DNA, the CDR3 is TGTGCCAGCAGGGGGAGCGGGGTTTACGAGCAGTACTTC. Translated, it gives CASRGSGVYEQYF.

This clonotype was seen a single time. The chain employs TRBV28 and TRBJ2-2; 10 nucleotides align to TRBD1. The CDR3 spans 15 residues. Trimming removed 10 bases from V and 3 bases from J; junction bases left unmatched: 8. Germline V gene data show CDR1 as MDHEN and CDR2 as SYDVKM. DNA of the CDR3: TGTGCCACTTTCGGACAGGGGGGACACACCGGGGAGCTGTTTTTT. Translation gives CATFGQGGHTGELFF.

This clonotype turned up a few times. This rearrangement joins TRBV5-1 to TRBJ2-1; 8 bases map to TRBD1. The CDR3 is 13 residues long. J lost 7 bases, V lost 5 bases, and 5 bases had no gene match. Per germline, CDR1 SGHRS and CDR2 YFSETQ. CDR3 in DNA: TGCGCCAGCAGTTCGACAGGGGTGAATGAGCAGTTCTTC. Translating it yields CASSSTGVNEQFF.

This clonotype was seen at least ten times. The chain employs TRBV12-3 or TRBV12-4 and TRBJ1-1, with 7 bases identical to TRBD1. V dropped 5 bases and J dropped 0; count of bases not matched to a gene: 6. This CDR3 spans 15 amino acids. CDR3 protein: CASSRGTDMNTEAFF. The CDR3 DNA reads TGTGCCAGCAGTCGTGGGACAGACATGAACACTGAAGCTTTCTTT.

This chain uses TRBV6-6 with TRBJ2-5; weak D call: TRBD2 (5 bases). Germline V gene data show CDR1 as MNHNY and CDR2 as SVGAGI (reference sequence). V was trimmed by 6 bases and J by 3 bases, leaving 14 bases between them. This CDR3 has 14 amino acids. The CDR3 nucleotides are TGTGCCAGCAGCGAGGAGGCTTCAAAAGAGACCCAGTACTTC. Protein sequence: CASSEEASKETQYF.

This clonotype was seen at least ten times. The V and J genes are TRBV21-1 and TRBJ2-7. TRBV21-1 counts as a pseudogene. The CDR3 has 14 amino acids. The CDR3 DNA follows: TGTGCCAGCAGCTCTCGACGTGGGCCCTACGAGCAGTACTTC. It codes for CASSSRRGPYEQYF.

In its sample, this clonotype was seen many times. The rearrangement links TRBV6-1 to TRBJ2-3; 11 bases agree with TRBD2. Trimming removed 1 base from V and 5 bases from J; junction bases left unmatched: 11. This CDR3 is 18 amino acids long. Germline values: CDR1 MNHNS, CDR2 SASEGT. The CDR3 region has the DNA TGTGCCAGCAGTGAAGAGGCTAGCGGGGGGCTCGGGGTAGATACGCAGTATTTT. Its protein product is CASSEEASGGLGVDTQYF.

The table lists this clonotype with many counts. The chain is built from TRBV4-1 and TRBJ2-3, with 7 bases aligning to TRBD1. J was trimmed by 0 bases and V by 0 bases; bases with no gene match: 6. The CDR3 totals 17 residues. CDR1 and CDR2 (germline): MGHRA, YSYEKL. The chain's CDR3 is CASSQDGTAISTDTQYF. Written as DNA, the CDR3 is TGCGCCAGCAGCCAAGATGGGACAGCCATTAGCACAGATACGCAGTATTTT.

Many counts were recorded for this clonotype. This rearrangement joins TRBV3-1 to TRBJ1-1; no definite D call. Trimming took off 0 bases at V and 5 bases at J, with 10 bases between the two ends. The CDR3 has 14 amino acids. CDR1 is LGHDT and CDR2 is YNNKEL in the germline V gene (reference sequence). The DNA for the CDR3 is TGTGCCAGCAGCCAAGATATACCGGGAACTGAAGCTTTCTTT. This translates into CASSQDIPGTEAFF.

The chain couples TRBV18 to TRBJ2-6, with unresolved D. CDR3 length: 13 amino acids. V shed 1 base and J shed 3 bases, with 1 base lying between them. CDR1 and CDR2 (germline): KGHSH, LQKENI. As DNA, the CDR3 is TGTGCCAGCTCACCACTTGGGGCCAACGTCCTGACTTTC. It translates to CASSPLGANVLTF.

As for this clonotype: A read error may be the cause here, since a much bigger clone is one base away. No conserved phenylalanine or tryptophan is present at the end of the CDR3, so a read error is the likely explanation. The chain links TRBV3-1 to TRBJ2-7; tentative D call: TRBD1 (8 bases). Between the trimmed V and J ends, which lost 4 bases and 6 bases, there was a span of 16 bases. CDR1 LGHDT and CDR2 YNNKEL come from the germline V gene (reference sequence). The CDR3 has 14 amino acids. As DNA, the CDR3 is TGTGCCAGCAGCCGACTGGACAGGGAGGGCGAGCAGTACTCC. Its protein is CASSRLDREGEQYS.

This clonotype is deemed medium-sized. This chain connects TRBV20-1 to TRBJ2-1; perhaps TRBD2 as D (5 bases). This CDR3 has 15 residues. Germline-derived CDR1 and CDR2 are DFQATT and SNEGSKA (reference sequence). With 6 bases removed from V and 4 bases from J, the gap between germline ends came to 19 bases. The CDR3 protein is CSANSRDFYYNEQFF. In DNA form, the CDR3 reads TGCAGTGCAAATTCCCGGGATTTCTATTACAATGAGCAGTTCTTC.

The V and J genes are TRBV28 and TRBJ2-3, with D unclear. Germline CDR1 MDHEN, CDR2 SYDVKM. V lost 7 bases and J 6 bases, leaving 11 bases between the germline ends. The CDR3 loop spans 12 amino acids. CDR3 in amino acids: CASNKVRDTQYF. As DNA, the CDR3 is TGTGCCAGCAACAAGGTGCGGGATACGCAGTATTTT.